This TCR beta chain was sequenced in a study of blood T cell repertoires in COVID-19. Per the authors' pipeline: Estimation of nucleated cell counts was performed using reference gene primer amplification. The method was immunoSEQ multiplex PCR; TCRdb's version includes in-frame clones alone and lacks a portion of them. D and trimming come from the DNA, and the V and J calls and clone size come from that table. The sample shows over 250,000 clones, around nine tenths of them seen only once. The sample comprised PBMCs or T cells enriched from blood (not recorded which). The clonotype was recovered from a woman aged 55-70 years in a cohort exposed to, infected with or recovered from COVID-19 (not recorded which).

The chain's CDR3 is CATSRDLGTSNNSPLHF. The CDR3 DNA follows: TGTGCCACCAGCAGAGATCTAGGGACATCGAATAATTCACCCCTCCACTTT. The chain couples TRBV15 to TRBJ1-6; tentative D call: TRBD1 (6 bases). The CDR3 has 17 amino acids. V was pared by 0 bases and J by 5 bases, with 14 bases between. Germline V CDR1 and CDR2: LNHNV, YYDKDF (reference sequence). Combining the CDR3 with reference TRBV15 and TRBJ1-6 gives the whole variable domain DAMVIQNPRYQVTQFGKPVTLSCSQTLNHNVMYWYQQKSSQAPKLLFHYYDKDFNNEADTPDNFQSRRPNTSFCFLDIRSPGLGDTAMYLCATSRDLGTSNNSPLHFGNGTRLTVT.